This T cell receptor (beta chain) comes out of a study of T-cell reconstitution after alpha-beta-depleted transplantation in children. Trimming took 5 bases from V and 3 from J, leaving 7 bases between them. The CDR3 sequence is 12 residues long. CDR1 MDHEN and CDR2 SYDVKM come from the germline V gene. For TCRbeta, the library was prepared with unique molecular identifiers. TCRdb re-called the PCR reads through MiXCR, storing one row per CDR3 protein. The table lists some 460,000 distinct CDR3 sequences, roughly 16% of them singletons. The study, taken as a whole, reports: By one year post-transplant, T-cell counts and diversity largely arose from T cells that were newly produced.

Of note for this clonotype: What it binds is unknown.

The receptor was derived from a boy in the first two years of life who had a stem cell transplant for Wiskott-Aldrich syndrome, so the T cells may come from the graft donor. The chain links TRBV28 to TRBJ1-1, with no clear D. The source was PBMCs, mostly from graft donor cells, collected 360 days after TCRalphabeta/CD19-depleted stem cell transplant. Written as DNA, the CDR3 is TGTGCCAGCAGTAAGGGTTACACTGAAGCTTTCTTT. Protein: CASSKGYTEAFF.